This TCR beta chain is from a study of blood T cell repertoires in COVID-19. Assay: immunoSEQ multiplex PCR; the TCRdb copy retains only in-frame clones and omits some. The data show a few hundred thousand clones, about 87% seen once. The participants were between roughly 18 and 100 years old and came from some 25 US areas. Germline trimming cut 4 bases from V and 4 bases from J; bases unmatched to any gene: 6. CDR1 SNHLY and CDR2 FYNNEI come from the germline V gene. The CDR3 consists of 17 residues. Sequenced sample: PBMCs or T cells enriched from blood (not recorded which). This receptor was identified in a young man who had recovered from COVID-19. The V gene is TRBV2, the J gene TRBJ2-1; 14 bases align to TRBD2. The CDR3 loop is CASSGRTSGGLYNEQFF. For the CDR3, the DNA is TGTGCCAGCAGTGGTAGGACTAGCGGGGGGTTGTACAATGAGCAGTTCTTC.